This passage covers 15 T cell receptor beta chains from one sample sequenced in a study of blood T cell repertoires in COVID-19. Sequencing used immunoSEQ multiplex PCR; TCRdb keeps in-frame clones, though not all of them. The sample lists hundreds of thousands of clones, approximately 80% occurring once. Sequencing was performed on PBMCs or T cells enriched from blood (not recorded which). These TCRs come from a middle-aged man who had been exposed to COVID-19.

The genes are TRBV5-8 and TRBJ1-1; D unclear. CDR3 length equals 15 residues. With 4 bases removed from V and 0 bases from J, the gap between germline ends came to 13 bases. Germline CDR1 is SGHTS and CDR2 is YDEGEE. The CDR3 here is CASSIGRGVNTEAFF. In DNA, the CDR3 is TGTGCCAGCAGCATCGGACGGGGAGTGAACACTGAAGCTTTCTTT.

The chain links TRBV7-8 to TRBJ1-1; the match to TRBD1 covers 8 bases. The CDR3 has 15 residues. V gave up 1 base and J gave up 0 bases; unmatched junction bases: 1. Per the germline V gene, CDR1 is SGHVS and CDR2 is FQNEAQ. CDR3 loop: CASSLGDRMNTEAFF. CDR3 nucleotides: TGTGCCAGCAGCTTAGGGGACAGGATGAACACTGAAGCTTTCTTT.

The chain combines TRBV6-6 with TRBJ1-5, with D perhaps TRBD1 (5 bases). The CDR3 is 14 amino acids. The V and J ends lost 9 bases and 9 bases respectively, with 21 bases between them. Germline CDR1 MNHNY, CDR2 SVGAGI (reference sequence). The CDR3 spells CASRPQATPGPQHF. CDR3 in DNA: TGTGCCAGTAGACCACAGGCCACCCCAGGGCCCCAGCATTTT.

The chain combines TRBV2 with TRBJ2-1, with 8 bases aligning to TRBD2. The germline CDR1 and CDR2 sequences are SNHLY and FYNNEI. The CDR3 covers 14 residues. The junction had 5 bases not matched to a gene; V was cut back by 7 bases and J by 3 bases. In DNA, the CDR3 is TGTGCCAGCAACCGGGAGGGGATCTACAATGAGCAGTTCTTC. Translation: CASNREGIYNEQFF.

This sequence joins TRBV13 and TRBJ2-1, with 9 bases fitting TRBD1. There are 18 residues in the CDR3. Germline V gives CDR1 PRHDT, CDR2 FYEKMQ (reference sequence). J gave up 4 bases and V 4 bases, and 14 bases lay outside the gene matches. In nucleotides, the CDR3 is TGTGCCAGCAGCTCGGAGATTGTGACAGGGGGATCTTACAATGAGCAGTTCTTC. Amino acids: CASSSEIVTGGSYNEQFF.

This chain connects TRBV18 to TRBJ1-5; D is perhaps TRBD1 (5 bases). This CDR3 spans 13 amino acids. Germline values: CDR1 KGHSH, CDR2 LQKENI. V gave up 6 bases and J gave up 7 bases, with 13 bases separating them. CDR3 sequence (DNA): TGTGCCAGCTCCAACGCGGGGGACCAGCCCCAGCATTTT. This translates into CASSNAGDQPQHF.

This clone was seen only once. CDR3: CASKTQAQGWGGYTF. CDR3 coding DNA: TGTGCCAGCAAGACCCAGGCCCAGGGGTGGGGCGGCTACACCTTC. This sequence joins TRBV6-5 and TRBJ1-2; the D gene is possibly TRBD1 (6 bases). The germline V gene has CDR1 MNHEY and CDR2 SVGAGI. The CDR3 sequence is 15 residues long. Deletions cut 7 bases from V and 8 bases from J, with 23 bases between.

This clone was seen a single time. V gene TRBV19 combines with J gene TRBJ1-2, with D possibly being TRBD1 (5 bases). Germline-derived CDR1 and CDR2 are LNHDA and SQIVND (reference sequence). The CDR3 covers 13 residues. Trimming left V 6 bases short and J 4 bases short, with 12 bases between. The CDR3 loop is CASSHDSLYGYTF. The CDR3 bases are TGTGCCAGTAGCCATGACAGCCTCTATGGCTACACCTTC. Full variable domain (missing parts from reference TRBV19 and TRBJ1-2): DGGITQSPKYLFRKEGQNVTLSCEQNLNHDAMYWYRQDPGQGLRLIYYSQIVNDFQKGDIAEGYSVSREKKESFPLTVTSAQKNPTAFYLCASSHDSLYGYTFGSGTRLTVV.

The CDR3, as DNA: TGCGCCAGCAGCTTGGACGCGGGGGGCCATACCGCGGGGAACACTGAAGCTTTCTTT. This codes for CASSLDAGGHTAGNTEAFF. The rearrangement uses TRBV5-1 and TRBJ1-1, with D possibly being TRBD1 (6 bases). This CDR3 has 19 amino acids. Germline CDR1 reads SGHRS; CDR2 reads YFSETQ. V was shortened by 0 bases and J by 1 base, with 22 bases between the two germline ends.

The chain combines TRBV24-1 with TRBJ2-1; 11 nucleotides match TRBD1. Per the germline V gene, CDR1 is KGHDR and CDR2 is SFDVKD. The CDR3 consists of 14 residues. V shed 7 bases, J shed 7 bases, and the junction held 5 bases outside the gene matches. Here the CDR3 DNA reads TGTGCCACCAGAGGGACAGGGGGAGTGAATGAGCAGTTCTTC. It codes for CATRGTGGVNEQFF.

The chain employs TRBV27 and TRBJ2-1; 8 bases map to TRBD1. The CDR3 sequence is 15 residues long. CDR1 MNHEY and CDR2 SMNVEV come from the germline V gene (reference sequence). The junction had 10 bases not matched to a gene; V was cut back by 5 bases and J by 7 bases. CDR3 nucleotide sequence: TGTGCCAGCAGTCGACAGGGGTTTGTCTGGAATGAGCAGTTCTTC. As protein: CASSRQGFVWNEQFF.

This clone was recorded once. The CDR3, as DNA: TGTGCCAGCAGCCGGAGGGCTTGGGGGTCACTGAACACCGGGGAGCTGTTTTTT. Amino acids: CASSRRAWGSLNTGELFF. The J gene is TRBJ2-2, the V gene TRBV3-1 (or the pseudogene TRBV3-2), with a tentative D call TRBD2 (6 bases). The CDR3 totals 18 residues. Trimming cost V 4 bases and J 1 base, with 19 bases left between them. The germline CDR1 and CDR2 sequences are LGHDT and YNNKEL (reference sequence).

The V and J genes are TRBV11-1 and TRBJ2-7; D ambiguous. This CDR3 region has 12 residues. Germline V gives CDR1 SGHAT, CDR2 FQDESV (reference sequence). V gave up 5 bases and J gave up 5 bases, with 10 bases separating them. CDR3 DNA sequence: TGTGCCAGCAGCCAAGCCAGCGACGAGCAGTACTTC. It specifies CASSQASDEQYF.

This clone was found once. V usage is TRBV5-6 and J usage is TRBJ1-3; 7 bases align to TRBD1. Losses at the gene ends were 2 bases for V and 0 bases for J; bases not matched to a gene: 2. CDR1 and CDR2 from the germline V gene are SGHDT and YYEEEE. The CDR3 extends over 15 amino acids. The CDR3 nucleotides read TGTGCCAGCAGCTTCAGGGGGAGCTCTGGAAACACCATATATTTT. This codes for CASSFRGSSGNTIYF.

This clone was observed once. The rearrangement uses TRBV25-1 and TRBJ2-5, with 8 bases identical to TRBD1. Germline V gene sequence: CDR1 MGHDK, CDR2 SYGVNS. CDR3 length equals 15 residues. V lost 7 bases, J lost 1 base, and 8 bases stayed unmatched. The CDR3 here is CASIGQGARQETQYF. CDR3 nucleotides: TGTGCCAGCATCGGTCAGGGGGCTCGCCAAGAGACCCAGTACTTC. The full variable domain, its missing parts supplied by reference TRBV25-1 and TRBJ2-5, is EADIYQTPRYLVIGTGKKITLECSQTMGHDKMYWYQQDPGMELHLIHYSYGVNSTEKGDLSSESTVSRIRTEHFPLTLESARPSHTSQYLCASIGQGARQETQYFGPGTRLLVL.